The clone carrying this T cell receptor beta chain was observed at least ten times. Lactation, pregnancy, other autoimmune disease or uncontrolled infection led to exclusion of patients. Extraction of PBMCs used about 9.2 ml of fresh peripheral blood. This specimen comes from a study of T cells in Graves' hyperthyroidism and ophthalmopathy. Germline values: CDR1 SGHRS, CDR2 YFSETQ. The V gene end was trimmed by 7 bases and the J gene end by 4 bases; junction bases not matched to a gene: 7. There are 14 residues in the CDR3. Amplification of TCR beta CDR3 regions used RNA as the template. First-round RT-PCR with HTBI primers amplified the TCR CDR3 region. TCRdb re-called the multiplex PCR reads with MiXCR, one entry per CDR3 protein. The sample has roughly 420,000 distinct CDR3 sequences, around a sixth seen once.

The origin of this receptor is a woman under 30 with Graves' hyperthyroidism. The chain uses TRBV5-1 and TRBJ1-3; 8 positions match TRBD1. Sequences were obtained from blood. Here the CDR3 DNA reads TGCGCCAGCCGAGGCAGGGGGCCGGGAAACACCATATATTTT. Its translation: CASRGRGPGNTIYF.